Below are 30 T cell receptor beta chains sequenced from a single sample in a study of shared clonotypes between healthy human individuals. The method was immunoSEQ multiplex PCR; TCRdb's version includes in-frame clones alone and lacks a portion of them. The profile shows approximately 98,000 clones, approximately 70% of them singletons. Sequencing was carried out using memory CD8+ T cells sorted from blood. Subset of the sample: CD45RO+ cells pooled with CCR7-negative TemRA cells. These receptors all come from a woman aged 25 to 45 in good health.

This chain uses TRBV4-1 with TRBJ1-5; D is perhaps TRBD1 (5 bases). The germline V gene has CDR1 MGHRA and CDR2 YSYEKL. Trimming shortened V by 1 base and J by 7 bases, and 17 bases separated the two germline ends. The CDR3 totals 16 residues. CDR3 sequence reads: CASSQVGVRSLQPQHF. The CDR3 DNA is TGCGCCAGCAGCCAAGTAGGGGTAAGAAGTTTGCAGCCCCAGCATTTT.

This clone was recorded a few times. The rearrangement joins TRBV25-1 to TRBJ2-4, with TRBD2 as a possible D gene (5 bases). The CDR3 runs 15 residues. The germline CDR1 and CDR2 sequences are MGHDK and SYGVNS. Between the trimmed V and J ends, which lost 6 bases and 3 bases, there was a span of 15 bases. The CDR3 is CASSPGSDDKNIQYF. The CDR3 region has the DNA TGTGCCAGCAGCCCGGGGAGCGACGACAAAAACATTCAGTACTTC. Complete variable domain (other parts from reference TRBV25-1 and TRBJ2-4): EADIYQTPRYLVIGTGKKITLECSQTMGHDKMYWYQQDPGMELHLIHYSYGVNSTEKGDLSSESTVSRIRTEHFPLTLESARPSHTSQYLCASSPGSDDKNIQYFGAGTRLSVL.

The CDR3 region is CASSQRSSYEQYF. The DNA for the CDR3 is TGCGCCAGCTCTCAGAGGAGCTCCTACGAGCAGTACTTC. The rearrangement uses TRBV4-1 and TRBJ2-5, with D uncertain. The assigned J gene may be wrong: the sequence end matches TRBJ2-7 better. Germline-derived CDR1 and CDR2 are MGHRA and YSYEKL. The CDR3 consists of 13 residues.

The chain uses TRBV18 and TRBJ1-2, with D possibly being TRBD1 (5 bases). In germline, CDR1 is KGHSH, CDR2 LQKENI. The CDR3 extends over 13 amino acids. V shed 2 bases and J shed 8 bases, with 12 bases lying between them. CDR3 coding DNA: TGTGCCAGCTCACCAGGCCAAGGGGTGGGCTACACCTTC. It is translated as CASSPGQGVGYTF.

To note about this clone: The sample holds other DNA sequences that translate to the same CDR3. The chain combines TRBV9 with TRBJ2-7, with 8 bases fitting TRBD1. The germline CDR1 and CDR2 sequences are SGDLS and YYNGEE. The V segment lost 0 bases and the J segment 5 bases; nucleotides outside the gene matches: 4. CDR3 length equals 14 residues. CDR3: CASSVAGGSDEQYF. CDR3 DNA sequence: TGTGCCAGCAGCGTAGCAGGGGGCAGCGACGAGCAGTACTTC.

This chain links TRBV19 with TRBJ1-5; the match to TRBD1 covers 8 bases. Germline V lookup: CDR1 LNHDA, CDR2 SQIVND (reference sequence). With V trimmed by 5 bases and J by 7 bases, 13 bases remained unmatched. This CDR3 is built from 16 residues. The CDR3 here is CASSPHPPGGRQPQHF. CDR3 bases: TGTGCCAGTAGTCCCCATCCTCCAGGGGGCAGGCAGCCCCAGCATTTT.

This clone was found once. V gene TRBV15 combines with J gene TRBJ1-2; 9 positions match TRBD1. J lost 8 bases, V lost 3 bases, and 13 bases had no gene match. Germline values: CDR1 LNHNV, CDR2 YYDKDF (reference sequence). This CDR3 has 16 residues. The CDR3: CATSRGGQGPFGGYTF. The DNA of the CDR3 is TGTGCCACCAGCAGGGGCGGACAGGGGCCATTTGGCGGCTACACCTTC.

This chain uses TRBV5-1 with TRBJ2-7; TRBD2 agrees at 12 bases. Germline V gene sequence: CDR1 SGHRS, CDR2 YFSETQ. This CDR3 is built from 17 residues. Trimming took 1 base from V and 0 from J; bases not matched to a gene: 5. CDR3 protein: CASSLKGTSGYSYEQYF. The CDR3 region has the DNA TGCGCCAGCAGCTTGAAAGGGACTAGCGGGTACTCCTACGAGCAGTACTTC. The variable domain in full, completed from reference TRBV5-1 and TRBJ2-7, reads KAGVTQTPRYLIKTRGQQVTLSCSPISGHRSVSWYQQTPGQGLQFLFEYFSETQRNKGNFPGRFSGRQFSNSRSEMNVSTLELGDSALYLCASSLKGTSGYSYEQYFGPGTRLTVT.

This clone showed up just a few times. The chain has TRBV27 and TRBJ2-7, with D unclear. V gave up 6 bases and J gave up 2 bases, with 14 bases separating them. The CDR3 has 14 amino acids. Germline values: CDR1 MNHEY, CDR2 SMNVEV (reference sequence). This CDR3 reads CASRSDSPPYEQYF. The CDR3 nucleotides read TGTGCCAGCAGGAGTGACTCCCCCCCCTACGAGCAGTACTTC.

This chain uses TRBV27 with TRBJ2-7, with 11 bases that match TRBD1. The V gene's germline CDR1 is MNHEY and CDR2 SMNVEV (reference sequence). V lost 1 base and J lost 4; bases outside the gene matches: 3. This CDR3 has 15 amino acids. The CDR3 DNA reads TGTGCCAGCAGTTTATGGGGGACAGGGGGGTACGAGCAGTACTTC. It is translated as CASSLWGTGGYEQYF.

The genes are TRBV28 and TRBJ2-3; 15 nucleotides line up with TRBD2. Germline V gives CDR1 MDHEN, CDR2 SYDVKM. CDR3 length: 18 residues. J gave up 6 bases and V 6 bases, and 13 bases lay outside the gene matches. The CDR3 region is CASRNPGTSGRSWDTQYF. The CDR3 DNA is TGTGCCAGCAGGAACCCCGGGACTAGCGGGAGGAGTTGGGATACGCAGTATTTT.

J is TRBJ1-1 and V is TRBV28; possibly TRBD1 for D (6 bases). CDR1 is MDHEN, CDR2 SYDVKM, per germline. Trimming cost V 6 bases and J 7 bases, with 21 bases left between them. This CDR3 comprises 15 residues. CDR3 in DNA: TGTGCCAGCAGCCCCAGGACGGAGAGAGGGGGTGAAGCTTTCTTT. Its protein is CASSPRTERGGEAFF. The full variable domain, completed using reference TRBV28 and TRBJ1-1, is DVKVTQSSRYLVKRTGEKVFLECVQDMDHENMFWYRQDPGLGLRLIYFSYDVKMKEKGDIPEGYSVSREKKERFSLILESASTNQTSMYLCASSPRTERGGEAFFGQGTRLTVV.

This sequence joins TRBV28 and TRBJ1-4, with D perhaps TRBD1 (5 bases). The length of the CDR3 is 16 residues. Looked up from germline, CDR1 is MDHEN and CDR2 is SYDVKM. The V end lost 5 bases, the J end lost 0 bases, and 13 bases lay between the germline ends. Here the CDR3 reads CASSGGGGTTNEKLFF. The CDR3 DNA sequence: TGTGCCAGCAGTGGCGGGGGGGGTACAACTAATGAAAAACTGTTTTTT.

This chain links TRBV5-1 with TRBJ2-7; D remains unclear. V was pared by 3 bases and J by 4 bases, with 20 bases between. From germline, CDR1 is SGHRS and CDR2 YFSETQ. The length of the CDR3 is 16 residues. The CDR3 loop is CASSSLGRLTPYEQYF. Written as DNA, the CDR3 is TGCGCCAGCAGCTCCCTAGGCAGGCTAACGCCGTACGAGCAGTACTTC. Full variable domain (missing parts from reference TRBV5-1 and TRBJ2-7): KAGVTQTPRYLIKTRGQQVTLSCSPISGHRSVSWYQQTPGQGLQFLFEYFSETQRNKGNFPGRFSGRQFSNSRSEMNVSTLELGDSALYLCASSSLGRLTPYEQYFGPGTRLTVT.

On this clone: At the DNA level, this CDR3 is encoded by other sequences in the same sample as well. The V gene is TRBV2, the J gene TRBJ1-1; D is ambiguous. Per germline, CDR1 SNHLY and CDR2 FYNNEI. With 8 bases removed from V and 8 bases from J, the gap between germline ends came to 9 bases. The CDR3 has 10 residues. The DNA of the CDR3 is TGTGCCAGCTCATTGGGGGAAGCTTTCTTT. The encoded protein is CASSLGEAFF.

This chain connects TRBV7-6 to TRBJ2-7; D uncertain. This CDR3 comprises 12 residues. Trimming left V 1 base short and J 7 bases short, with 8 bases between. Germline loops: CDR1 SGHVS, CDR2 FNYEAQ. The CDR3 coding sequence is TGTGCCAGCAGCTTAGATTCGGTAGAGCAGTACTTC. Its translation: CASSLDSVEQYF.

The V and J genes are TRBV14 and TRBJ2-5; 10 bases match TRBD2. Trimming at V came to 4 bases and at J to 5 bases, leaving 4 bases not matched to a gene. CDR1 and CDR2 (germline): SGHDN, FVKESK. The CDR3 has 14 residues. The CDR3 sequence is CASSLGTSVETQYF. The CDR3 nucleotides are TGTGCCAGCAGCCTCGGGACTAGCGTGGAGACCCAGTACTTC.

J is TRBJ1-1 and V is TRBV2, with D uncertain. Deletions cut 5 bases from V and 10 bases from J, with 5 bases between. The CDR3 is 9 residues long. Germline V lookup: CDR1 SNHLY, CDR2 FYNNEI. This CDR3 is CASSLIAFF. CDR3 bases: TGTGCCAGCAGTCTCATAGCTTTCTTT. Filled out from reference TRBV2 and TRBJ1-1, the complete variable domain reads EPEVTQTPSHQVTQMGQEVILRCVPISNHLYFYWYRQILGQKVEFLVSFYNNEISEKSEIFDDQFSVERPDGSNFTLKIRSTKLEDSAMYFCASSLIAFFGQGTRLTVV.

This chain uses TRBV28 with TRBJ2-7; no firm D call. Deletions cut 2 bases from V and 2 bases from J, with 13 bases between. Germline CDR1 is MDHEN and CDR2 is SYDVKM. The CDR3 runs to 15 residues. The CDR3 loop is CASSLAIGNTYEQYF. The CDR3 DNA reads TGTGCCAGCAGTTTAGCGATTGGGAATACCTACGAGCAGTACTTC.

J is TRBJ2-2 and V is TRBV29-1; D may match TRBD1 or TRBD2 (5 bases each). This CDR3 spans 13 amino acids. Germline CDR1 reads SQVTM; CDR2 reads ANQGSEA. The V gene lost 6 bases and the J gene lost 5 bases, with 13 bases spanning the gap. For the CDR3, the DNA is TGCAGCGTCTGGGGGAGATTAACCGGGGAGCTGTTTTTT. Residues: CSVWGRLTGELFF.

The chain is built from TRBV4-1 and TRBJ2-6; 11 bases line up with TRBD1. From germline, CDR1 is MGHRA and CDR2 YSYEKL. V gave up 3 bases and J gave up 0 bases; unmatched junction bases: 4. CDR3 length equals 18 residues. In DNA, the CDR3 is TGCGCCAGCAGCCACAGGACAGGGGGCTTCTCTGGGGCCAACGTCCTGACTTTC. Amino acids: CASSHRTGGFSGANVLTF.

The V and J genes are TRBV4-2 and TRBJ2-6; D is possibly TRBD2 (5 bases). Trimming cost V 4 bases and J 2 bases, with 15 bases left between them. Germline-derived CDR1 and CDR2 are LGHNA and YNFKEQ. CDR3 size: 17 residues. CDR3 in DNA: TGTGCCAGCAGCCCAGCCCCCGAGAGGGCTGGGGCCAACGTCCTGACTTTC. Protein sequence: CASSPAPERAGANVLTF.

The chain employs TRBV19 and TRBJ2-7; the D gene is possibly TRBD1 (5 bases). This CDR3 is built from 15 residues. The V gene lost 4 bases and the J gene lost 0 bases, with 13 bases spanning the gap. The germline V gene has CDR1 LNHDA and CDR2 SQIVND (reference sequence). The CDR3 bases are TGTGCCAGTAGTAAAGGGGCCGACGACTCCTACGAGCAGTACTTC. Translation: CASSKGADDSYEQYF.

A single count supports this clone. V usage is TRBV29-1 and J usage is TRBJ1-2; unclear D gene. There are 14 residues in the CDR3. With 0 bases removed from V and 0 bases from J, the gap between germline ends came to 8 bases. Germline lookup yields CDR1 SQVTM and CDR2 ANQGSEA. CDR3 nucleotide sequence: TGCAGCGTTGAAGAGACCCTGTCTAACTATGGCTACACCTTC. It specifies CSVEETLSNYGYTF.

This chain links TRBV27 with TRBJ2-2; 7 bases align to TRBD2. CDR1 is MNHEY, CDR2 SMNVEV, per germline (reference sequence). CDR3 length: 14 residues. V lost 4 bases and J lost 5; bases outside the gene matches: 4. This chain's CDR3 is CASSSGTTTGELFF. The CDR3 DNA is TGTGCCAGCAGTTCCGGGACTACTACCGGGGAGCTGTTTTTT.

Here the CDR3 reads CASIHLEETQYF. The CDR3 DNA sequence: TGTGCCAGCATTCACCTCGAAGAGACCCAGTACTTC. V is TRBV7-3 and J is TRBJ2-5; D call uncertain. The CDR3 runs 12 residues. V lost 7 bases to trimming and J lost 3 bases, with 9 bases between them. Per germline, CDR1 SGHTA and CDR2 FQGTGA.

As concerns this clone: Other DNA sequences from this sample encode an identical CDR3 as well. The chain joins TRBV30 to TRBJ1-6; D call uncertain. CDR1 is GTSNPN and CDR2 is SVGIG in the germline V gene (reference sequence). The CDR3 runs to 13 residues. Trimming took 0 bases from V and 7 from J, leaving 7 bases between them. The DNA for the CDR3 is TGTGCCTGGAGTGTACGGGGAAATTCACCCCTCCACTTT. Amino acids: CAWSVRGNSPLHF. Based on the CDR3 plus reference TRBV30 and TRBJ1-6, the full variable domain is SQTIHQWPATLVQPVGSPLSLECTVEGTSNPNLYWYRQAAGRGLQLLFYSVGIGQISSEVPQNLSASRPQDRQFILSSKKLLLSDSGFYLCAWSVRGNSPLHFGNGTRLTVT.

This sequence joins TRBV7-2 and TRBJ1-5, with unresolved D. Trimming removed 5 bases at V and 4 bases at J, with 15 bases between. The CDR3 spans 15 residues. Germline V CDR1 and CDR2: SGHTA, FQGNSA. The CDR3 loop is CASSPSALGNQPQHF. The CDR3, as DNA: TGTGCCAGCAGCCCATCCGCCCTCGGGAATCAGCCCCAGCATTTT.

V usage is TRBV20-1 and J usage is TRBJ2-3; TRBD2 might be the D (5 bases). Germline CDR1 reads DFQATT; CDR2 reads SNEGSKA (reference sequence). V shed 6 bases and J shed 10 bases, with 14 bases lying between them. This CDR3 spans 11 amino acids. CDR3 bases: TGCAGTGCACGCGGGCCCCTATCGCAGTATTTT. Encoded protein: CSARGPLSQYF.

The chain recombines TRBV5-5 with TRBJ2-7, with D maybe TRBD1 (5 bases). Trimming cost V 0 bases and J 4 bases, with 5 bases left between them. Germline assignment: CDR1 SGHKS and CDR2 YYEKEE (reference sequence). The CDR3 has 12 residues. This chain's CDR3 is CASSLGQYEQYF. The CDR3 DNA reads as TGTGCCAGCAGCTTGGGACAGTACGAGCAGTACTTC. The full variable domain, in which reference TRBV5-5 and TRBJ2-7 provide the parts outside the CDR3, is DAGVTQSPTHLIKTRGQQVTLRCSPISGHKSVSWYQQVLGQGPQFIFQYYEKEERGRGNFPDRFSARQFPNYSSELNVNALLLGDSALYLCASSLGQYEQYFGPGTRLTVT.